One and the same sample provided the 6 T cell receptor beta chains below, sequenced in a study of cytotoxic CD8 clonotypes in ibrutinib-treated CLL. The repertoire was sequenced with immunoSEQ multiplex PCR; TCRdb's copy has only in-frame clones and lacks some. The data show roughly 330,000 clones, under 70% seen once. The sequencing here drew on PBMCs, taken after 36 months of ibrutinib treatment. The receptors shown here come from a human donor with chronic lymphocytic leukemia.

This clone was counted once. The rearrangement uses TRBV7-8 and TRBJ1-6; D remains unclear. Germline values: CDR1 SGHVS, CDR2 FQNEAQ. The germline V and J ends were trimmed by 2 bases and 0 bases, with 8 bases remaining between them. The CDR3 consists of 16 residues. The CDR3 here is CASSLSGISYNSPLHF. The CDR3 region has the DNA TGTGCCAGCAGCTTATCTGGGATCTCCTATAATTCACCCCTCCACTTT.

This chain uses TRBV7-3 with TRBJ1-3, with 12 bases lining up with TRBD1. V lost 5 bases to trimming and J lost 8 bases; unmatched junction nucleotides: 10. Germline CDR1 and CDR2: SGHTA and FQGTGA. There are 16 residues in the CDR3. This CDR3 is CASSKGTGGEGDTIYF. Written as DNA, the CDR3 is TGTGCCAGCAGCAAAGGGACAGGGGGCGAGGGAGACACCATATATTTT.

The chain recombines TRBV11-2 with TRBJ2-3; TRBD1 is a possible D gene (5 bases). The CDR3 spans 15 residues. V lost 4 bases to trimming and J lost 2 bases, with 13 bases between them. Germline V gene data show CDR1 as SGHAT and CDR2 as FQNNGV. The CDR3 loop is CASSSERTNTDTQYF. CDR3 coding DNA: TGTGCCAGCAGCTCGGAACGGACAAACACAGATACGCAGTATTTT.

This clone was seen more than once but under ten times. V usage is TRBV5-4 and J usage is TRBJ2-3, with unresolved D. Germline V gene sequence: CDR1 SGHNT, CDR2 YYREEE (reference sequence). The CDR3 is made up of 14 amino acids. V lost 3 bases, J lost 2 bases, and 10 bases lay in between. CDR3 DNA sequence: TGTGCCAGCAGCTCCCGGGCGGTCACAGATACGCAGTATTTT. Translated, it gives CASSSRAVTDTQYF.

CDR3 coding DNA: TGTGCCAGCAGTTCGAAACTAGCGGGAGTAGAAGAGACCCAGTACTTC. The encoded protein is CASSSKLAGVEETQYF. The chain is built from TRBV27 and TRBJ2-5; 11 positions agree with TRBD2. Germline V gene lookup returns CDR1 MNHEY and CDR2 SMNVEV (reference sequence). This CDR3 has 16 amino acids. V lost 4 bases, J lost 3 bases, and 7 bases stayed unmatched.

The gene calls are TRBV18 and TRBJ1-4; 8 nucleotides align to TRBD1. CDR1 and CDR2 from the germline V gene are KGHSH and LQKENI. The V gene end was trimmed by 8 bases and the J gene end by 5 bases; junction bases not matched to a gene: 7. The CDR3 loop spans 14 amino acids. The CDR3 is CASATRQGNEKLFF. For the CDR3, the DNA is TGTGCCAGCGCGACCCGACAGGGGAATGAAAAACTGTTTTTT.